The 20 T cell receptor beta chains in this list originate from one sample, sequenced in a study of identical twins (dated by TCRdb to the mid-2010s). The receptor library was made with 5' RACE. The run used an Illumina HiSeq 2000. TCRdb itself trimmed the public reads at Q25 with fastp, ran MiXCR and retained productive beta chains. Duplicate CDR3 protein sequences are folded into a single record with the most common DNA and genes. For this sample the table gives hundreds of thousands of distinct CDR3 sequences, of which around 24% were detected only once. Clones ranked in the top ten supply about 2.7% of the sample. The same sample was also studied in work on T cells expressing NK-cell markers.

Sequencing was carried out using CD4+ T cells sorted from blood. The source is a woman aged 18-29 years in good health.

The V gene is TRBV11-2, the J gene TRBJ2-2, with 10 bases lining up with TRBD1. CDR3 size: 18 residues. Germline V gene sequence: CDR1 SGHAT, CDR2 FQNNGV. V was pared by 4 bases and J by 5 bases, with 13 bases of the junction left unmatched. The CDR3 here is CASSSRPVPGQGTGELFF. The CDR3 region has the DNA TGTGCCAGCAGCTCCAGACCCGTACCGGGACAGGGGACCGGGGAGCTGTTTTTT. Full variable domain (outside the CDR3, taken from reference TRBV11-2 and TRBJ2-2): EAGVAQSPRYKIIEKRQSVAFWCNPISGHATLYWYQQILGQGPKLLIQFQNNGVVDDSQLPKDRFSAERLKGVDSTLKIQPAKLEDSAVYLCASSSRPVPGQGTGELFFGEGSRLTVL.

This clonotype was counted only a few times. The rearrangement joins TRBV27 to TRBJ1-4; D possibly corresponds to TRBD1 (6 bases). The germline CDR1 and CDR2 sequences are MNHEY and SMNVEV (reference sequence). The CDR3 has 17 residues. Trimming pared 4 bases from V and 6 bases from J, leaving 21 bases between. CDR3: CASSSTPQGLLDEKLFF. The CDR3 nucleotides are TGTGCCAGCAGTTCGACCCCTCAGGGGCTCTTGGATGAAAAACTGTTTTTT.

V and J are TRBV12-3 or TRBV12-4 and TRBJ2-1, with TRBD2 identical over 11 bases. The CDR3 is made up of 13 amino acids. V trimming: 2 bases; J trimming: 15 bases; junction bases outside the gene matches: 6. The CDR3 nucleotides are TGTGCCAGCAGTTTAATAGCGGGAGGGACGGGGTTCTTC. This encodes CASSLIAGGTGFF.

This chain links TRBV15 with TRBJ2-7; D unclear. Per germline, CDR1 LNHNV and CDR2 YYDKDF (reference sequence). Trimming removed 3 bases at V and 6 bases at J, with 9 bases between. CDR3 length: 12 amino acids. The CDR3 DNA is TGTGCCACCAGCAGGAGAATCGGCGAGCAGTACTTC. It codes for CATSRRIGEQYF.

This clonotype was recorded many times. J is TRBJ2-1 and V is TRBV5-1; D possibly corresponds to TRBD2 (6 bases). Trimming took 0 bases from V and 2 from J, leaving 9 bases between them. The CDR3 contains 15 residues. Germline V lookup: CDR1 SGHRS, CDR2 YFSETQ. This CDR3 reads CASSLGGVTYNEQFF. CDR3 sequence (DNA): TGCGCCAGCAGCTTGGGGGGGGTCACCTACAATGAGCAGTTCTTC.

The table lists this clonotype with a few counts. The V call is TRBV4-3, the J call TRBJ2-1, with D perhaps TRBD1 (6 bases). The CDR3 extends over 13 amino acids. Germline CDR1 and CDR2: LGHNA and YSLEER. V was trimmed by 0 bases and J by 10 bases, leaving 10 bases between them. The CDR3 nucleotides read TGCGCCAGCAGCCAAGATTTGAGGGGGGAGCAGTTCTTC. Translated, it gives CASSQDLRGEQFF.

J is TRBJ1-6 and V is TRBV7-2, with unresolved D. V lost 5 bases and J 10 bases, leaving 12 bases between the germline ends. The CDR3 totals 13 residues. Germline V CDR1 and CDR2: SGHTA, FQGNSA. The CDR3 loop reads CASSPVARSPLHF. The CDR3 DNA sequence: TGTGCCAGCAGCCCTGTCGCCCGGTCACCCCTCCACTTT.

At least ten counts were recorded for this clonotype. The J gene is TRBJ2-3, the V gene TRBV5-1; the match to TRBD2 covers 11 bases. Germline values: CDR1 SGHRS, CDR2 YFSETQ. The CDR3 extends over 16 amino acids. Trimming cost V 0 bases and J 2 bases; bases outside gene matches: 2. DNA of the CDR3: TGCGCCAGCAGCTTGGGGACTAGCGGGCACACAGATACGCAGTATTTT. Amino acids: CASSLGTSGHTDTQYF.

The gene calls are TRBV6-5 and TRBJ1-1; no clear D gene. Trimming took 3 bases from V and 0 from J, leaving 11 bases between them. Germline V lookup: CDR1 MNHEY, CDR2 SVGAGI. This CDR3 has 15 residues. The CDR3 here is CASSYNTGMNTEAFF. The CDR3 nucleotides are TGTGCCAGCAGTTATAACACGGGAATGAACACTGAAGCTTTCTTT.

A word on this clonotype: One end of the junction does not line up with germline, which may come from a read error. The V and J genes are TRBV6-1 and TRBJ1-1; D not resolved. Per the germline V gene, CDR1 is MNHNS and CDR2 is SASEGT. The CDR3 runs 17 residues. The CDR3 is CASTERGSSGAHTEAFF. CDR3 bases: TGTGCCAGCACTGAACGGGGTTCGAGCGGCGCTCACACTGAAGCTTTCTTT.

The V and J genes are TRBV10-3 and TRBJ2-4, with TRBD1 as a possible D gene (7 bases). This CDR3 contains 17 residues. CDR1 and CDR2 (germline): ENHRY, SYGVKD. V lost 11 bases to trimming and J lost 1 base, with 24 bases between them. CDR3 region: CASQGQEGGEAKNIQYF. DNA for the CDR3: TGTGCCTCCCAAGGACAGGAGGGGGGTGAGGCCAAAAACATTCAGTACTTC.

This clonotype has more than one count but fewer than ten. The V and J genes are TRBV7-2 and TRBJ1-1, with D unresolved. The CDR3 is made up of 15 amino acids. The germline V gene has CDR1 SGHTA and CDR2 FQGNSA. Trimming shortened V by 3 bases and J by 1 base, and 12 bases separated the two germline ends. CDR3 region: CASSFSPNTNTEAFF. In DNA, the CDR3 is TGTGCCAGCAGCTTCTCCCCCAATACGAACACTGAAGCTTTCTTT.

The chain joins TRBV24-1 to TRBJ2-5, with TRBD2 matching 8 bases. The junction had 7 bases not matched to a gene; V was cut back by 3 bases and J by 5 bases. Germline CDR1 is KGHDR and CDR2 is SFDVKD. The CDR3 has 15 amino acids. Written as DNA, the CDR3 is TGTGCCACCAGTGATCCCAGCGGGGGTGGTGAGACCCAGTACTTC. As protein: CATSDPSGGGETQYF.

This chain uses TRBV5-1 with TRBJ2-7; 11 bases agree with TRBD1. Germline CDR1 SGHRS, CDR2 YFSETQ. The CDR3 length is 14 residues. V lost 7 bases, J lost 5 bases, and 8 bases stayed unmatched. The CDR3 DNA follows: TGCGCCAGCTCGCCGGACAGGGGGCTCGACGAGCAGTACTTC. Its translation is CASSPDRGLDEQYF.

V and J are TRBV21-1 and TRBJ2-1; the DNA was not used to check the table's D call, TRBD2. TRBV21-1 is a pseudogene. The CDR3 has 19 residues. The DNA of the CDR3 is TGTGCCAGCAGCAATCCCGGGACTCCGGAGGTTACCCCCCGCAATGAGCAGTTCTTC. It is translated as CASSNPGTPEVTPRNEQFF.

The chain couples TRBV6-2 or TRBV6-3 to TRBJ2-7; D gene ambiguous. There are 13 residues in the CDR3. Germline V gives CDR1 MNHEY, CDR2 SVGEGT. Trimming removed 0 bases from V and 7 bases from J, with 10 bases in between. The CDR3 protein is CASSYSEPREQYF. CDR3 nucleotide sequence: TGTGCCAGCAGTTACTCGGAGCCGCGGGAGCAGTACTTC.

This clonotype was seen ten or more times. The rearrangement uses TRBV5-1 and TRBJ2-1; D is perhaps TRBD1 or TRBD2 (6 bases each). Trimming cost V 4 bases and J 5 bases, with 19 bases left between them. This CDR3 is built from 16 residues. Looked up from germline, CDR1 is SGHRS and CDR2 is YFSETQ. The CDR3 loop is CASSLLTGGVHNEQFF. The CDR3 DNA reads as TGCGCCAGCAGCCTTCTGACAGGCGGGGTACACAATGAGCAGTTCTTC.

This clonotype was found once. J is TRBJ2-5 and V is TRBV14, with a tentative D call TRBD2 (6 bases). Germline CDR1 is SGHDN and CDR2 is FVKESK. V was cut by 4 bases and J by 7 bases, with 13 bases left in between. The CDR3 loop spans 13 amino acids. The CDR3 is CASSPPHGGTQYF. The CDR3 DNA follows: TGTGCCAGCAGCCCCCCGCACGGGGGGACCCAGTACTTC.

The chain joins TRBV4-1 to TRBJ2-1; 9 bases align to TRBD2. Germline-derived CDR1 and CDR2 are MGHRA and YSYEKL. J gave up 6 bases and V 3 bases, and 6 bases lay outside the gene matches. This CDR3 contains 15 residues. Here the CDR3 DNA reads TGCGCCAGCAGCCAGGAGGGACTAGCTCTCAATGAGCAGTTCTTC. Translating gives CASSQEGLALNEQFF.

The V gene is TRBV7-9, the J gene TRBJ2-3; no clear D gene. V was trimmed by 5 bases and J by 1 base, leaving 7 bases between them. CDR1 is SEHNR, CDR2 FQNEAQ, per germline (reference sequence). The CDR3 sequence is 13 residues long. The DNA for the CDR3 is TGTGCCAGCAGCACCTCTGGCACAGATACGCAGTATTTT. Its translation is CASSTSGTDTQYF.